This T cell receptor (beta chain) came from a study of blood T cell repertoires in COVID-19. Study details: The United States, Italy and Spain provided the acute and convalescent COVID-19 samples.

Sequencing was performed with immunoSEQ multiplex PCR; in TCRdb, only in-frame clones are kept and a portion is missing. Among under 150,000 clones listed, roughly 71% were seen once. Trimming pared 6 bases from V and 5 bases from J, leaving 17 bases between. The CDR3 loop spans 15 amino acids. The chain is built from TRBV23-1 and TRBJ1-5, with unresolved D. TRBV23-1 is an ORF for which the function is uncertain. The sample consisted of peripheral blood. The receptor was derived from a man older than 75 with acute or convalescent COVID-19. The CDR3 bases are TGCGCCAGCAGCTGCGGATACCCCTCATATCAGCCCCAGCATTTT. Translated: CASSCGYPSYQPQHF.